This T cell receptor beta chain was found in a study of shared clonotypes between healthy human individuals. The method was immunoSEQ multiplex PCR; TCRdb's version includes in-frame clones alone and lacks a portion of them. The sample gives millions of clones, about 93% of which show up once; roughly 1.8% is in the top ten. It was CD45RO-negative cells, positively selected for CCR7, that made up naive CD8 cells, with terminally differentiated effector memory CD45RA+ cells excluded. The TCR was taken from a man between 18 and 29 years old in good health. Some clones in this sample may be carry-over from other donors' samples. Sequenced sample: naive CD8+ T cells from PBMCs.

The CDR3 bases are TGTGCCAGCAGTTCCGGACTAGCGGCAGGCCAAGAGACCCAGTACTTC. Its protein product is CASSSGLAAGQETQYF. This chain joins TRBV27 and TRBJ2-5, with TRBD2 matching over 10 bases. Germline CDR1 MNHEY, CDR2 SMNVEV (reference sequence). This CDR3 has 16 residues. The V and J ends lost 4 bases and 1 base, in that order; junction bases with no gene match: 6.